Below are 28 T cell receptor beta chains sequenced from a single sample in a study of radiotherapy plus CTLA-4 blockade in lung cancer. Assay used: immunoSEQ multiplex PCR; TCRdb lists only in-frame clones, some missing. The table lists around 86,000 clones, around 83% of them singletons. Sequenced material: peripheral blood, taken from a patient treated with radiotherapy plus ipilimumab. The receptors shown here come from a human donor with non-small cell lung cancer who had stable disease on radiotherapy plus ipilimumab.

The chain uses TRBV5-6 and TRBJ2-5; 11 positions match TRBD1. The CDR3 covers 16 residues. CDR1 is SGHDT, CDR2 YYEEEE, per germline. V lost 4 bases to trimming and J lost 4 bases; unmatched junction nucleotides: 9. The CDR3 protein is CASSRRTGGGGETQYF. The CDR3 DNA follows: TGTGCCAGCAGCCGCAGGACAGGGGGCGGGGGAGAGACCCAGTACTTC.

The chain employs TRBV2 and TRBJ2-3, with D possibly TRBD2 on 6 matching bases. This CDR3 region has 11 residues. The V gene lost 6 bases and the J gene lost 8 bases, with 9 bases spanning the gap. Germline CDR1 reads SNHLY; CDR2 reads FYNNEI. The CDR3 spells CASRGGGTQYF. The CDR3 bases are TGTGCCAGCAGGGGGGGAGGTACGCAGTATTTT.

The chain couples TRBV29-1 to TRBJ1-1; D remains ambiguous. Germline V gene lookup returns CDR1 SQVTM and CDR2 ANQGSEA. This CDR3 is built from 12 residues. Trimming removed 6 bases from V and 4 bases from J, with 12 bases in between. For the CDR3, the DNA is TGCAGCGTCGTTACCAGTAGCACTGAAGCTTTCTTT. It codes for CSVVTSSTEAFF. Using reference TRBV29-1 and TRBJ1-1 for the parts outside the CDR3, the full variable domain is SAVISQKPSRDICQRGTSLTIQCQVDSQVTMMFWYRQQPGQSLTLIATANQGSEATYESGFVIDKFPISRPNLTFSTLTVSNMSPEDSSIYLCSVVTSSTEAFFGQGTRLTVV.

J is TRBJ2-1 and V is TRBV11-2, with D perhaps TRBD1 (5 bases). Germline CDR1 reads SGHAT; CDR2 reads FQNNGV. Between the trimmed V and J ends, which lost 0 bases and 5 bases, there was a span of 8 bases. The CDR3 is 14 amino acids. The CDR3 loop reads CASSLEAGNNEQFF. In DNA, the CDR3 is TGTGCCAGCAGCTTAGAGGCAGGGAACAATGAGCAGTTCTTC.

This clone turned up a few times. The chain uses TRBV5-5 and TRBJ2-7; 9 bases line up with TRBD1. With 4 bases clipped from V and 13 bases from J, the junction kept 9 bases outside the gene matches. This CDR3 spans 12 amino acids. Germline CDR1 reads SGHKS; CDR2 reads YYEKEE (reference sequence). The CDR3 DNA reads as TGTGCCAGCAGCGTAAAGGGACAGGGTTTTTACTTC. Residues: CASSVKGQGFYF.

V and J are TRBV11-1 and TRBJ2-7; D is perhaps TRBD1 (6 bases). Deletions cut 1 base from V and 7 bases from J, with 20 bases between. CDR1 is SGHAT and CDR2 is FQDESV in the germline V gene (reference sequence). The CDR3 loop spans 16 amino acids. The CDR3 loop reads CASSLGTSGVNKEQYF. CDR3 DNA: TGTGCCAGCAGCTTAGGGACGTCAGGGGTCAACAAGGAGCAGTACTTC.

The V and J genes are TRBV9 and TRBJ1-2; D is unresolved. CDR1 is SGDLS, CDR2 YYNGEE, per germline. The CDR3 has 13 amino acids. The ends were cut back, 4 bases at V and 4 bases at J, with 11 bases in the middle. The CDR3 coding sequence is TGTGCCAGCAGCTTAGAGGACCGCTATGGCTACACCTTC. Its protein product is CASSLEDRYGYTF.

V and J are TRBV6-6 and TRBJ2-1; 8 bases map to TRBD2. Germline V lookup: CDR1 MNHNY, CDR2 SVGAGI (reference sequence). The CDR3 contains 16 residues. The junction had 4 bases not matched to a gene; V was cut back by 0 bases and J by 3 bases. The CDR3 sequence: CASSYSAGTSYNEQFF. The CDR3, as DNA: TGTGCCAGCAGTTACTCGGCCGGGACTAGCTACAATGAGCAGTTCTTC.

Only a few counts were recorded for this clone. The gene calls are TRBV7-9 and TRBJ2-7; unclear D gene. Germline assignment: CDR1 SEHNR and CDR2 FQNEAQ (reference sequence). CDR3 length: 12 residues. Trimming stripped 2 bases from V and 6 bases from J, with 8 bases between. CDR3 amino acids: CASSLSRLEQYF. The CDR3 region has the DNA TGTGCCAGCAGCTTATCACGGCTCGAGCAGTACTTC.

The chain uses TRBV11-2 and TRBJ1-4; TRBD1 agrees at 7 bases. CDR1 SGHAT and CDR2 FQNNGV come from the germline V gene. The trim removed 5 bases at V and 5 bases at J, leaving 5 bases unmatched. The CDR3 extends over 14 amino acids. The CDR3 region is CASSRGTANEKLFF. CDR3 coding DNA: TGTGCCAGCAGCCGCGGGACAGCAAATGAAAAACTGTTTTTT.

The chain employs TRBV30 and TRBJ1-5, with TRBD1 matching 8 bases. The ends lost 5 bases at V and 4 bases at J; junction bases unmatched: 4. CDR1 GTSNPN and CDR2 SVGIG come from the germline V gene (reference sequence). CDR3 size: 13 residues. CDR3 sequence (DNA): TGTGCCTGGTCTCAGGGGGCAAATCAGCCCCAGCATTTT. Protein product: CAWSQGANQPQHF.

The chain's CDR3 is CASKGGSNQPQHF. As DNA, the CDR3 is TGTGCCAGCAAGGGGGGAAGCAATCAGCCCCAGCATTTT. The chain is built from TRBV2 and TRBJ1-5, with TRBD1 as a possible D gene (6 bases). The CDR3 sequence is 13 residues long. Germline lookup yields CDR1 SNHLY and CDR2 FYNNEI. V dropped 7 bases and J dropped 1 base, with 8 bases sitting between them.

The genes are TRBV5-1 and TRBJ2-7, with D perhaps matching TRBD1 (6 bases). Germline-derived CDR1 and CDR2 are SGHRS and YFSETQ. The CDR3 has 15 amino acids. V was cut by 4 bases and J by 6 bases, with 20 bases left in between. CDR3 coding DNA: TGCGCCAGCAGCCTAACCGGACAGATCCCCGGCGAGCAGTACTTC. As protein: CASSLTGQIPGEQYF.

V is TRBV6-6 and J is TRBJ2-3; D uncertain. Germline-derived CDR1 and CDR2 are MNHNY and SVGAGI (reference sequence). The V gene lost 9 bases and the J gene lost 6 bases, with 16 bases spanning the gap. The CDR3 sequence is 13 residues long. The CDR3 reads CASTPTSEDTQYF. CDR3 nucleotide sequence: TGTGCCAGTACCCCGACTTCGGAGGATACGCAGTATTTT.

This clone has only a few counts. This chain connects TRBV19 to TRBJ1-6; 8 bases map to TRBD1. V dropped 6 bases and J dropped 10; count of bases not matched to a gene: 5. The germline CDR1 and CDR2 sequences are LNHDA and SQIVND (reference sequence). The CDR3 has 13 amino acids. The CDR3 reads CASSPDRASPLHF. CDR3 bases: TGTGCCAGTAGCCCGGACAGGGCGTCACCCCTCCACTTT.

The chain employs TRBV5-1 and TRBJ1-1, with unresolved D. The CDR3 extends over 11 amino acids. Trimming cost V 0 bases and J 6 bases, with 3 bases left between them. Germline CDR1 and CDR2: SGHRS and YFSETQ. The CDR3 nucleotides read TGCGCCAGCAGCTTGGAGGCTGAAGCTTTCTTT. It is translated as CASSLEAEAFF.

The chain recombines TRBV18 with TRBJ2-2; D gene unclear. In germline, CDR1 is KGHSH, CDR2 LQKENI. V lost 0 bases and J lost 5, with 4 bases in between. The CDR3 covers 13 residues. The CDR3, as DNA: TGTGCCAGCTCACCACCGGGAACCGGGGAGCTGTTTTTT. Translation: CASSPPGTGELFF.

The chain combines TRBV28 with TRBJ1-3, with a weak D call TRBD1 (5 bases). CDR3 size: 14 residues. Germline assignment: CDR1 MDHEN and CDR2 SYDVKM. CDR3 loop: CATGVRHSGNTIYF. Written as DNA, the CDR3 is TGTGCTACGGGGGTTAGACACTCTGGAAACACCATATATTTT.

The sample holds one count of this clone. The chain carries TRBV5-1 and TRBJ2-3; 11 bases align to TRBD2. V lost 4 bases and J lost 2; bases outside the gene matches: 3. CDR1 is SGHRS, CDR2 YFSETQ, per germline. CDR3 length: 15 residues. DNA for the CDR3: TGCGCCAGCAGCACTAGCGGGGGCTTCACAGATACGCAGTATTTT. Its translation is CASSTSGGFTDTQYF.

This chain joins TRBV5-1 and TRBJ1-2; D is perhaps TRBD1 (6 bases). Between the trimmed V and J ends, which lost 1 base and 2 bases, there was a span of 9 bases. The CDR3 extends over 14 amino acids. The germline CDR1 and CDR2 sequences are SGHRS and YFSETQ. DNA for the CDR3: TGCGCCAGCAGCTTGACAGGGACCAACTATGGCTACACCTTC. This encodes CASSLTGTNYGYTF. The full variable domain, with the rest looked up from reference TRBV5-1 and TRBJ1-2, is KAGVTQTPRYLIKTRGQQVTLSCSPISGHRSVSWYQQTPGQGLQFLFEYFSETQRNKGNFPGRFSGRQFSNSRSEMNVSTLELGDSALYLCASSLTGTNYGYTFGSGTRLTVV.

V usage is TRBV9 and J usage is TRBJ2-1; no firm D call. V lost 2 bases and J 0 bases, leaving 9 bases between the germline ends. The CDR3 spans 15 residues. Germline lookup yields CDR1 SGDLS and CDR2 YYNGEE. CDR3 sequence (DNA): TGTGCCAGCAGCGTGGCAGTTAGCTCCTACAATGAGCAGTTCTTC. Amino acids: CASSVAVSSYNEQFF.

This clone was recorded only once. The J gene is TRBJ1-1, the V gene TRBV5-5; D gene unclear. The CDR3 has 15 amino acids. V dropped 0 bases and J dropped 0 bases, with 9 bases sitting between them. The germline CDR1 and CDR2 sequences are SGHKS and YYEKEE (reference sequence). The CDR3 sequence: CASSLAWLVNTEAFF. CDR3 DNA sequence: TGTGCCAGCAGCTTGGCATGGCTAGTGAACACTGAAGCTTTCTTT.

The chain links TRBV28 to TRBJ1-5, with D unclear. Deletions cut 3 bases from V and 7 bases from J, with 13 bases between. CDR1 and CDR2 from the germline V gene are MDHEN and SYDVKM. This CDR3 comprises 14 residues. In DNA form, the CDR3 reads TGTGCCAGCAGTTTTCCCCGAGGTCCGCAGCCCCAGCATTTT. This translates into CASSFPRGPQPQHF.

V is TRBV10-3 and J is TRBJ1-1; D uncertain. Trimming pared 3 bases from V and 4 bases from J, leaving 15 bases between. The length of the CDR3 is 15 residues. The germline V gene has CDR1 ENHRY and CDR2 SYGVKD. CDR3 protein: CAISDPGRASTEAFF. In DNA form, the CDR3 reads TGTGCCATCAGTGACCCCGGGAGGGCTAGCACTGAAGCTTTCTTT.

This chain uses TRBV30 with TRBJ2-7, with D perhaps matching TRBD2 (5 bases). The CDR3 is 11 residues long. The V and J ends lost 7 bases and 9 bases respectively, with 16 bases between them. Germline CDR1 reads GTSNPN; CDR2 reads SVGIG (reference sequence). The CDR3 here is CAFKERDGQYF. The CDR3 nucleotides read TGTGCCTTTAAGGAGAGGGATGGGCAGTACTTC.

The genes are TRBV19 and TRBJ2-7; TRBD2 matches at 8 bases. The V segment lost 5 bases and the J segment 3 bases; nucleotides outside the gene matches: 3. Germline V CDR1 and CDR2: LNHDA, SQIVND (reference sequence). The CDR3 runs to 13 residues. The CDR3 loop reads CASSPGGYYEQYF. The CDR3 DNA is TGTGCCAGTAGTCCGGGGGGGTACTACGAGCAGTACTTC.

The chain couples TRBV5-3 to TRBJ1-4; 8 bases line up with TRBD1. TRBV5-3 has ORF status, its function being uncertain. The CDR3 spans 16 residues. J lost 7 bases, V lost 0 bases, and 8 bases had no gene match. CDR3 bases: TGTGCCAGAAGCTTGGCTCGACAGGGGCGGTGTGAAAAACTGTTTTTT. This translates into CARSLARQGRCEKLFF.

The chain uses TRBV5-1 and TRBJ1-1; possibly TRBD1 for D (5 bases). Trimming removed 4 bases from V and 4 bases from J, with 17 bases in between. CDR3 length: 15 amino acids. Germline CDR1 and CDR2: SGHRS and YFSETQ. The CDR3 sequence: CASSLRAVGVTEAFF. CDR3 nucleotides: TGCGCCAGCAGCCTCAGGGCGGTGGGGGTCACTGAAGCTTTCTTT.